At least ten counts were recorded for the clone carrying this T cell receptor beta chain. Its target is unknown. There are 11 residues in the CDR3. Between the trimmed V and J ends, which lost 3 bases and 6 bases, there was a span of 3 bases. Specified time point: patch test 2, 6 weeks after DPC sensitization. The treatment denotes: therapeutic diphenylcyclopropenone sensitization with weekly scalp DPC. This record comes from a study of human T cells and chemical hapten exposure. About the study: Women made up most patients, who had alopecia areata, totalis or universalis. Study-level findings and limits: DPC sensitization left the count of TCRs above 1 in 1000 unchanged.

As processed by the authors: Counts of TCRs in each sample centred on a median of approximately 96,000 and extended from roughly 23,000 to 700,000. TCRdb analysed the RACE reads with MiXCR anew, one entry per CDR3 protein. Here the V and J calls rest on TCRdb's processing, not on the authors' analysis. The sample carries just over 350,000 distinct CDR3 sequences, about 6% recorded once. The sample was whole blood, taken in connection with sensitization to the hapten diphenylcyclopropenone (DPC). The chain couples TRBV12-3 or TRBV12-4 to TRBJ1-5; D is uncertain. This sequence was found in a woman aged 18 to 35 with alopecia areata. Some clones in this sample may be carry-over from other donors' samples. CDR3 bases: TGTGCCAGCAGTTTCGGTCAGCCCCAGCATTTT. It is translated as CASSFGQPQHF.